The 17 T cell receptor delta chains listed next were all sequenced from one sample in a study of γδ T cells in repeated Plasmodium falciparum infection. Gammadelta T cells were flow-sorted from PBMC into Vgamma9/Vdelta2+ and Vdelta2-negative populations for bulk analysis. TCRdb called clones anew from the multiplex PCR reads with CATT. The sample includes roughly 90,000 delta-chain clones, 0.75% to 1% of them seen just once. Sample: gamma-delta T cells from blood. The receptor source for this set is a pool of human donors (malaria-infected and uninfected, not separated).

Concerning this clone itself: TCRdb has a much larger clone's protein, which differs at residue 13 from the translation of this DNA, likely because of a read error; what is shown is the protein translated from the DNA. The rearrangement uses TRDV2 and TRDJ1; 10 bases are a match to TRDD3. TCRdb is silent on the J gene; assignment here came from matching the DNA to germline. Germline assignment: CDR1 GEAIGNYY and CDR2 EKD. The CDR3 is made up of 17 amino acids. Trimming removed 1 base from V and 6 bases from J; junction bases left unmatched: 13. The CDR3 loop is CACDTLGDSGETNKLIF. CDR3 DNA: TGTGCCTGTGACACACTGGGGGATTCGGGTGAGACCAATAAACTCATCTTT.

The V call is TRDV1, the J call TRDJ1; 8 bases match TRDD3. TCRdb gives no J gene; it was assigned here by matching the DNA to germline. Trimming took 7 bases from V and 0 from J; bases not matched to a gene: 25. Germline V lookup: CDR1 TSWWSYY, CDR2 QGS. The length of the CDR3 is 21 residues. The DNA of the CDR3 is TGTGCTCTTGAGGCCCCGCCGTCCCATACTGGGGGCCAACTGTACACCGATAAACTCATCTTT. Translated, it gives CALEAPPSHTGGQLYTDKLIF.

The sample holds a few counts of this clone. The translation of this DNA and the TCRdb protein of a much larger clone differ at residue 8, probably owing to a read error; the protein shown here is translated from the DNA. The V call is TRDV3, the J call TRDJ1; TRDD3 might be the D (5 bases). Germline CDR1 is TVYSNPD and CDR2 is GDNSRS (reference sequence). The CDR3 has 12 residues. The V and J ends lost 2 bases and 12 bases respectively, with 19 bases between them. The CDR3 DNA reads TGTGCCTTTGTAGCTGGGCCGGAGAGGGTCATCTTT. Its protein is CAFVAGPERVIF.

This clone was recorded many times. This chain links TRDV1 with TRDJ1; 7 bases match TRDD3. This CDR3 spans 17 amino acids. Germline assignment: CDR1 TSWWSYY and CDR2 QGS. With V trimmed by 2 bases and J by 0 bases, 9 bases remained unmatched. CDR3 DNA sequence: TGTGCTCTTGGGGAAGAAGGGGGGGATTTTTACACCGATAAACTCATCTTT. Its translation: CALGEEGGDFYTDKLIF.

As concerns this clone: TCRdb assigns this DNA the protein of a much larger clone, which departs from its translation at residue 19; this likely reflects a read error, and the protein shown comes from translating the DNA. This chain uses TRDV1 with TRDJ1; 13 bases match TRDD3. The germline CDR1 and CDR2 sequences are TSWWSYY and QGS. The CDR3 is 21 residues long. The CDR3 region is CALQSGPPFTGGYAYTDKPIF. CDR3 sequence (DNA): TGTGCTCTGCAGTCGGGGCCTCCGTTTACTGGGGGATACGCGTACACCGATAAACCCATCTTT.

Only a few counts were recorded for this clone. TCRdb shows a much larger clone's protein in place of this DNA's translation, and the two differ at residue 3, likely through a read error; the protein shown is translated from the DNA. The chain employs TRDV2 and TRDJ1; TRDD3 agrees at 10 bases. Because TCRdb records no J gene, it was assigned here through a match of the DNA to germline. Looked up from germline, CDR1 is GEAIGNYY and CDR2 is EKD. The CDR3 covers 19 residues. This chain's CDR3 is CARDSVHAGGYAKENKLIF. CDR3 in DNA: TGTGCCCGTGACTCCGTGCATGCGGGGGGATACGCGAAAGAGAATAAACTCATCTTT.

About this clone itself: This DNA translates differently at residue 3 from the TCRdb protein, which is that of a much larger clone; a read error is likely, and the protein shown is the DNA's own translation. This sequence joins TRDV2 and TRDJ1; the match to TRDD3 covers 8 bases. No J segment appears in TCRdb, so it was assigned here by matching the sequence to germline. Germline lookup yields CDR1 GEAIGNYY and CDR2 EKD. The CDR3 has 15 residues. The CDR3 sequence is CASDTLAGGLDKLIF. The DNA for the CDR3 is TGTGCCAGTGACACGTTGGCTGGGGGACTCGATAAACTCATCTTT.

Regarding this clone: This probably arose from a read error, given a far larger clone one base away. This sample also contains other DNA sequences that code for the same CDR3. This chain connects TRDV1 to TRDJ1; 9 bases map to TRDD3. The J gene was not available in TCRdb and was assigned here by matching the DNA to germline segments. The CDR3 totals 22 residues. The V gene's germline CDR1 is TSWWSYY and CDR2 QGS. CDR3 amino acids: CALGRRTYSKYWGTLYTDKLIF. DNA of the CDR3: TGTGCCCTTGGTCGGAGGACCTACTCGAAATACTGGGGGACCCTCTACACCGATAAACTCATCTTT.

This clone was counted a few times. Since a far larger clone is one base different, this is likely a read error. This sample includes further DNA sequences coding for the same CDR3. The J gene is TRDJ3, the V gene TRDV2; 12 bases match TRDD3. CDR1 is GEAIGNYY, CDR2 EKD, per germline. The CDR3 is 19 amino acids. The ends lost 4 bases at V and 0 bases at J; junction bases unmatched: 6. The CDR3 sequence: CACDSLGDTSSWDTRQMFF. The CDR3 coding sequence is TGTGCCTGTGATTCCCTGGGGGATACGAGCTCCTGGGACACCCGACAGATGTTTTTC.

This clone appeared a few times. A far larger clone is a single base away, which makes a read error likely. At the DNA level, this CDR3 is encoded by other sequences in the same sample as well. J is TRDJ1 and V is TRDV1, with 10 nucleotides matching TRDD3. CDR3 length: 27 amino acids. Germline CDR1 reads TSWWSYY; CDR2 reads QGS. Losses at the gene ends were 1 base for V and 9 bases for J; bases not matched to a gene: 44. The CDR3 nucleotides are TGTGCTCTTGGGGAACAGACTATCCCCCTTTTTACCGGGGGATACGCCCCATCCTCATCGGCCCTACTGGAACTCATCTTT. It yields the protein CALGEQTIPLFTGGYAPSSSALLELIF.

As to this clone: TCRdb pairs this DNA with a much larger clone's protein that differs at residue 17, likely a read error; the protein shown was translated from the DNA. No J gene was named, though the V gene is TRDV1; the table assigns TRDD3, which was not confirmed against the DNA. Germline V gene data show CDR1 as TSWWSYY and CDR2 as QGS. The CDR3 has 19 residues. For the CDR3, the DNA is TGTGCTCTTGGGTTCCCCGGTAGTTACTTGGGGGATGCCGCCGATAAACCCATCTTT. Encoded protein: CALGFPGSYLGDAADKPIF.

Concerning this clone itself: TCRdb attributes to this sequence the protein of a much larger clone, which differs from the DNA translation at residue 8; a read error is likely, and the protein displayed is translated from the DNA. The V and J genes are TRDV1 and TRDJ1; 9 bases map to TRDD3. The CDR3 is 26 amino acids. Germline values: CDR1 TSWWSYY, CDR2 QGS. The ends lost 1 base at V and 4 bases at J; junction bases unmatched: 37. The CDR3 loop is CALGERSVPKTQVLLGECRANDKLIF. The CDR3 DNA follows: TGTGCTCTTGGGGAACGATCCGTCCCAAAGACCCAAGTGTTACTGGGGGAATGTCGAGCGAACGATAAACTCATCTTT.

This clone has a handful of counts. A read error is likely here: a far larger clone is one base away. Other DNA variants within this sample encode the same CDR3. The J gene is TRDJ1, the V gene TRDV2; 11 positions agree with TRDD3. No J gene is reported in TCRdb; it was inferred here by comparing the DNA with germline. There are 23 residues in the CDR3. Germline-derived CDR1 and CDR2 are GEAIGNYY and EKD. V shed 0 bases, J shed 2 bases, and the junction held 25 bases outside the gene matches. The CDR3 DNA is TGTGCCTGTGACACCCTCCGGCGGCGATCTGGGGGATACAGGGTCCCGTATACCGATAAACTCATCTTT. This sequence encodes CACDTLRRRSGGYRVPYTDKLIF.

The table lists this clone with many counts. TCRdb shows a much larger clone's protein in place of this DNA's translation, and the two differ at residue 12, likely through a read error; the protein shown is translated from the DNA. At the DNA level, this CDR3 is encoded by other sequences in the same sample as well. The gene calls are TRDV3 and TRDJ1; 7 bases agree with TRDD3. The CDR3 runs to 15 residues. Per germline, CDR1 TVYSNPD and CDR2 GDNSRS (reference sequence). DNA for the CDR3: TGTGCCTTAACTGGGGTTCCGGACGGCGCCGATAGACTCATCTTT. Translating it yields CALTGVPDGADRLIF.

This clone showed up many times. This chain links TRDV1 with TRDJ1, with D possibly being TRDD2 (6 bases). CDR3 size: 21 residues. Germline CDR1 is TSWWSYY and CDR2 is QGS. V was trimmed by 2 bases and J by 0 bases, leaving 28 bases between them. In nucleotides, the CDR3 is TGTGCTCTTGGGGAAAGGGGGTCCTACGTACGCCTCGTGGGGTACACCGATAAACTCATCTTT. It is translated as CALGERGSYVRLVGYTDKLIF.

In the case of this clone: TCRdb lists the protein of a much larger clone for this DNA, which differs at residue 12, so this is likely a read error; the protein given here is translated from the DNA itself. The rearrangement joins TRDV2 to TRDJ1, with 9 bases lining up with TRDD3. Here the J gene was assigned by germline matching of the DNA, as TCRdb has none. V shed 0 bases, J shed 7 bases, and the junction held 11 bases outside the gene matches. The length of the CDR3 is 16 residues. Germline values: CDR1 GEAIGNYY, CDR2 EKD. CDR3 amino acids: CACDTLGDEEAVKLIF. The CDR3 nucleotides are TGTGCCTGTGACACCCTGGGGGATGAGGAAGCCGTTAAACTCATCTTT.

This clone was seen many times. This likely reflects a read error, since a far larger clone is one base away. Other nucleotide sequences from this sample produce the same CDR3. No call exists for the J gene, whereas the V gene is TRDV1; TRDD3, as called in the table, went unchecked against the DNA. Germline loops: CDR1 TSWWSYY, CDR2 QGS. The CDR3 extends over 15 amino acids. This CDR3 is CALGEPWDTRDKLIF. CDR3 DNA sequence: TGTGCTCTTGGGGAACCGTGGGATACGCGCGATAAGCTCATCTTT.